This T cell receptor (beta chain) was captured by sequencing in a study of blood T cell repertoires in COVID-19. Study background: PBMCs, B-cell-depleted T cells, or T cells provided the cDNA or gDNA that made up the material.

TCRdb's copy holds only in-frame clones and misses some; the assay was immunoSEQ multiplex PCR. The sample has under 300,000 clones, around 80% seen once. Germline CDR1 and CDR2: MDHEN and SYDVKM. CDR3 length equals 16 residues. The trim removed 6 bases at V and 2 bases at J, leaving 7 bases unmatched. The genes are TRBV28 and TRBJ1-5, with 10 bases lining up with TRBD1. The TCR comes from a middle-aged woman with active or convalescent COVID-19. Sequencing input: peripheral blood. The chain's CDR3 is CASSDRDRGGNQPQHF. CDR3 DNA: TGTGCCAGCAGCGATCGGGACAGGGGAGGCAATCAGCCCCAGCATTTT.